Below are 6 T cell receptor beta chains sequenced from a single sample in a study of blood T cell repertoires in COVID-19. Only in-frame clones appear in the TCRdb table, and some are missing; sequencing was by immunoSEQ multiplex PCR. The sample shows 250,000 to 300,000 clones, 70% to 90% of them seen only once. Sequencing used peripheral blood. These receptors were obtained from a woman aged 40 to 55 who had recovered from COVID-19.

The chain has TRBV12-3 or TRBV12-4 and TRBJ1-1; D gene uncertain. The CDR3 is 12 residues long. V was pared by 5 bases and J by 7 bases, with 11 bases between. CDR3 in DNA: TGTGCCAGCAGTCCGAGGGCGCATGAAGCTTTCTTT. As protein: CASSPRAHEAFF.

This chain uses TRBV7-2 with TRBJ2-7, with 8 bases identical to TRBD2. The CDR3 is made up of 14 amino acids. Germline V gene sequence: CDR1 SGHTA, CDR2 FQGNSA. Trimming cost V 7 bases and J 7 bases; bases outside gene matches: 12. The CDR3 DNA follows: TGTGCCAGCACCCTGGCCGGGGGGGCGGGAGAGCAGTACTTC. Residues: CASTLAGGAGEQYF.

The chain recombines TRBV5-1 with TRBJ1-2, with TRBD1 as a possible D gene (5 bases). Germline V lookup: CDR1 SGHRS, CDR2 YFSETQ. There are 13 residues in the CDR3. V gave up 4 bases and J gave up 6 bases, with 13 bases separating them. This CDR3 reads CASSPPQGHGYTF. The CDR3 DNA sequence: TGCGCCAGCAGCCCACCGCAGGGTCATGGCTACACCTTC.

This chain uses TRBV6-8 with TRBJ2-7; D is perhaps TRBD1 (5 bases). The V and J ends lost 6 bases and 4 bases respectively, with 10 bases between them. The CDR3 length is 12 residues. Per the germline V gene, CDR1 is MNHGY and CDR2 is SAAAGT. In nucleotides, the CDR3 is TGTGCCAGCAGAAGGGGCGGATACGAGCAGTACTTC. It is translated as CASRRGGYEQYF.

The V and J genes are TRBV6-5 and TRBJ2-2, with 9 bases matching TRBD2. Germline trimming cut 7 bases from V and 5 bases from J; bases unmatched to any gene: 8. CDR3 length equals 15 residues. Per germline, CDR1 MNHEY and CDR2 SVGAGI. CDR3 DNA: TGTGCCAGCAAGGGCGGGAGGGCCCCAACCGGGGAGCTGTTTTTT. Translated: CASKGGRAPTGELFF.

V and J are TRBV6-4 and TRBJ2-3; 10 bases line up with TRBD2. The junction had 2 bases not matched to a gene; V was cut back by 10 bases and J by 1 base. Germline CDR1 MRHNA, CDR2 SNTAGT. The CDR3 consists of 13 residues. The chain's CDR3 is CATGTSGTDTQYF. For the CDR3, the DNA is TGTGCCACCGGGACTAGCGGCACAGATACGCAGTATTTT.